This is a list of T cell receptor beta chains from one sample in a study of Graves' ophthalmopathy and Graves' hyperthyroidism. Using its own MiXCR run on the multiplex PCR reads, TCRdb lists one record per CDR3 protein. The data show about 620,000 distinct CDR3 sequences, approximately 22% seen once. The source material was peripheral blood. These receptors were taken from a woman under 30 with stable Graves' hyperthyroidism. Some clones in this sample may be carry-over from other donors' samples. The CDR3 runs from the conserved cysteine through the conserved F or W. Some rows have no size entry. The others give once, few or many, or a class for an expanded clone.

v_call,clone_size,j_call,cdr3_aa
TRBV11-2,.,TRBJ2-7,CASSLGRAGARSYEQYF
TRBV12-3/TRBV12-4,many,TRBJ1-1,CASSLVPGKNTEAFF
TRBV5-5,many,TRBJ1-2,CASSLKQGNYGYTF
TRBV12-3/TRBV12-4,.,TRBJ1-5,CASSLGTGVGGYNQPQHF
TRBV12-3/TRBV12-4,many,TRBJ1-5,CASSPGQILGQPQHF
TRBV7-2,few,TRBJ1-5,CASSLVPGANQPQHF
TRBV11-1,.,TRBJ1-1,CASSLRDKLMNTEAFF
TRBV19,few,TRBJ2-2,CAARGGSTGELFF
TRBV6-1,.,TRBJ2-1,CASSPRTVNNEQFF
TRBV7-9,many,TRBJ1-5,CASSKSDGSNQPQHF
TRBV6-5,many,TRBJ1-2,CASSYSMSGGLYGYTF
TRBV28,.,TRBJ2-5,CASRGPAVETQYF
TRBV6-2/TRBV6-3,once,TRBJ1-2,CASSTATRLDGYTF
TRBV15,.,TRBJ1-4,CATSRDYTDGNEKLFF
TRBV6-2/TRBV6-3,.,TRBJ2-7,CASSYIAGGRNEQYF
TRBV6-2/TRBV6-3,.,TRBJ2-7,CASKGGRDFIYEQYF
TRBV12-3/TRBV12-4,many,TRBJ1-1,CASSLEPGWGTEAFF
TRBV5-1,.,TRBJ2-7,CASSLGYSQLEQYF
TRBV12-3/TRBV12-4,once,TRBJ2-7,CASSFGPTRGEQYF
TRBV6-1,.,TRBJ1-1,CASSEVDGSNTEAFF
TRBV6-1,many,TRBJ1-6,CASRQGRLNSPLHF
TRBV6-5,many,TRBJ1-2,CASTLVGPANGYTF
TRBV7-8,many,TRBJ2-2,CASSSEPGELFF
TRBV12-3/TRBV12-4,.,TRBJ2-5,CASSLGSGGVTETQYF
TRBV5-1,.,TRBJ1-2,CASSLDAAHYGYTF
TRBV5-1,.,TRBJ2-2,CASSPEVSGSPGELLF
TRBV7-9,many,TRBJ2-7,CASSLWGDPYEQYF
TRBV20-1,many,TRBJ1-1,CSAPTGVMNTEAFF
TRBV11-2,many,TRBJ2-7,CASSRGTSYEQYF
TRBV30,many,TRBJ1-2,CAWSVLGADYGYTF
TRBV20-1,many,TRBJ1-2,CSASDNYGYTF
TRBV2,many,TRBJ1-2,CASMGSRDRGTNYGYTF
TRBV6-1,.,TRBJ1-1,CASRLGAWTEAFF
TRBV19,many,TRBJ1-1,CASSTRNRRNTEAFF
TRBV5-1,.,TRBJ2-6,CASCSAGDSGANVLTF
TRBV12-3/TRBV12-4,.,TRBJ1-2,CASSVMSAPNYGYTF
TRBV12-3/TRBV12-4,many,TRBJ1-2,CASSPDSVWGYTF
TRBV6-5,many,TRBJ1-5,CASSYYQPQHF
TRBV6-1,.,TRBJ2-5,CASTAGGGAGTQYF
TRBV18,few,TRBJ1-1,CASSPRLPEAFF
TRBV19,.,TRBJ1-2,CASSDQDRDGGYTF
TRBV12-3/TRBV12-4,.,TRBJ2-1,CASSSSVGTYNEQFF
TRBV6-5,many,TRBJ2-7,CASSYAGPGTGSYEQYF
TRBV7-3,many,TRBJ1-1,CASSLKLGARDAQGTEAFF
TRBV11-2,.,TRBJ1-2,CASSLGWGRLNYGYTF
TRBV6-1,.,TRBJ2-7,CASSALHSSYEQYF
TRBV7-7,.,TRBJ1-1,CAPYLRPQAFF
TRBV12-3/TRBV12-4,many,TRBJ1-1,CASTMTGAVTEAFF
TRBV5-1,many,TRBJ1-2,CASSADQGAYGYTF
TRBV11-2,.,TRBJ2-3,CASSLGPAGRNTDTQYF
TRBV11-2,many,TRBJ2-6,CASSSIGDGANVLTF
TRBV11-1,many,TRBJ2-2,CASSLVGGATGELFF
TRBV18,.,TRBJ2-7,CASSPPNRGTHEQYF
TRBV29-1,many,TRBJ2-2,CSVARDRGGTGELFF
TRBV11-2,few,TRBJ2-7,CASSLEGQEPIYEQYF
TRBV19,many,TRBJ2-7,CASSSSGRGEQYF